The following is a TCR beta chain sequence with its context. This sample is part of a study of cytomegalovirus exposure and HLA in healthy donors. The PCR used 60 Vbeta and 13 Jbeta primers. TCRdb keeps only in-frame clones here, not all; method: immunoSEQ multiplex PCR. In the table there are some 180,000 clones, 75% to 85% of which are singletons. V was clipped by 1 base and J by 14 bases, with 24 bases between them. CDR1 is LNHNV and CDR2 is YYDKDF in the germline V gene (reference sequence). This CDR3 contains 16 residues. This sequence was found in a woman between 50 and 59 years old in good health and CMV-seronegative. V and J are TRBV15 and TRBJ2-1, with D perhaps TRBD2 (5 bases). Sequencing was performed on PBMCs. The CDR3 reads CATSRAVDRDSPGKFF. CDR3 in DNA: TGTGCCACCAGCAGAGCAGTTGATCGAGACTCCCCGGGAAAGTTCTTC.